The source of this T cell receptor (beta chain) is a study of a mutant IDH1 vaccine in newly diagnosed glioma. Study at large: Vaccination was launched 4-6 weeks after radiotherapy alone, or with temozolomide cycles. Before enrollment, the patients had been treated with radiotherapy alone, temozolomide alone, or both together. Most of them had received both.

Time point specified: week 23, last vaccination. With topical imiquimod, each dose of the vaccine consisted of 300 ug of mutant IDH1 20-mer peptide. Each donor presented with a new WHO grade 3 or 4 astrocytoma that tested IDH1-mutant and showed ATRX loss. Study-level findings and limits: Under 95% of patients showed vaccine-induced immune responses across multiple MHC alleles.

Germline V gives CDR1 GTSNPN, CDR2 SVGIG (reference sequence). The V and J ends lost 2 bases and 4 bases respectively, with 7 bases between them. CDR3 length: 12 residues. Libraries were prepared by immunoSEQ multiplex PCR; TCRdb keeps only in-frame clonotypes and omits some of them. The repertoire holds 75,000 to 80,000 clones, with around 85% as singletons. Turning to this clone: Its specificity is not known.

The chain joins TRBV30 to TRBJ2-3, with D hard to call. Sequencing was performed on PBMCs, taken from a glioma patient whose treatment included an IDH1 peptide vaccine. The sequence came from a woman in her fifties or sixties with glioma. Here the CDR3 DNA reads TGTGCCTGGAGTAGGAGTTCAGATACGCAGTATTTT. Amino acids: CAWSRSSDTQYF.